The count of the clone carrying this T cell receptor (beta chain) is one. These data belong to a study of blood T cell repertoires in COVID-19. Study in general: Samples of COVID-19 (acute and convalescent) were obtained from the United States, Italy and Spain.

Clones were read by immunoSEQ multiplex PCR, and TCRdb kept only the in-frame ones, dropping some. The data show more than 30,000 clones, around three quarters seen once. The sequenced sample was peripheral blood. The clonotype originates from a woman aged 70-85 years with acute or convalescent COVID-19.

The CDR3 region is CASSLGPGGITYEQYF. The CDR3 coding sequence is TGTGCCAGCAGCTTAGGGCCCGGAGGTATCACCTACGAGCAGTACTTC. The chain joins TRBV7-2 to TRBJ2-7; a possible D gene is TRBD2 (5 bases). Deletions cut 1 base from V and 2 bases from J, with 15 bases between. Germline-derived CDR1 and CDR2 are SGHTA and FQGNSA. CDR3 size: 16 residues.